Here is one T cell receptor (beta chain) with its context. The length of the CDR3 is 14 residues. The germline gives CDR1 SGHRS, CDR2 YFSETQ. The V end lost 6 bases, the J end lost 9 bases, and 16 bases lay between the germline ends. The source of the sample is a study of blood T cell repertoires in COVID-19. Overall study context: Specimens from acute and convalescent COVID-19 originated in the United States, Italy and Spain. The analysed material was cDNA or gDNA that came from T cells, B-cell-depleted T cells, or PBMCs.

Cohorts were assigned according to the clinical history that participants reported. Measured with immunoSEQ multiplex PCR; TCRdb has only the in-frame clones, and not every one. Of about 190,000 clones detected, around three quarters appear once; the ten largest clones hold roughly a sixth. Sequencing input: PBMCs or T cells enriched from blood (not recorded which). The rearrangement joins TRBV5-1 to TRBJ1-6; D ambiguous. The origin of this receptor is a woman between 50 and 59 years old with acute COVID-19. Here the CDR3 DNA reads TGCGCCAGCACTATGGGGAGGGCCGGTTCACCCCTCCACTTT. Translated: CASTMGRAGSPLHF.